A single T cell receptor (beta chain) is shown here with its context. This clonotype was seen a few times. Its recognized antigen is unknown. Within one base of it there is no much larger clone, and no base qualities were kept. The data stem from a study of vaccination and CD4 T cells after COVID-19 (dated by TCRdb to between 2021 and 2024). Turning to the overall study: Every convalescent patient had a positive nasal swab PCR test for SARS-CoV-2, with mild disease in under ten patients and severe disease in one. The convalescent cohort included six males and four females, with two Hispanic individuals, seven Caucasians, two Asians and one multiracial person. Each participant got two doses of either the Pfizer-BioNTech BNT162b2 vaccine (n=8) or the Moderna mRNA-1273 vaccine (n=2). Post-COVID blood samples from convalescent patients were collected a median of about 110 days after diagnosis, with a range of roughly 35 to 180 days. Post-vaccine blood samples were obtained a median of approximately 74 days after the second vaccine dose, with a range of about 12 to 241 days. The cultures were stimulated with overlapping spike peptide pools from SARS-CoV-2 and from the common cold coronaviruses HCoV-NL63, HCoV-OC43 and HCoV-229E. As controls, cultures received a CEFX viral epitope pool (the positive control), an HIV-1 Nef peptide pool (the negative control), or no peptide at all. In around 9 COVID-19 convalescent patients and a few infection-naive healthy vaccine recipients, researchers compared the spike-specific CD4+ TCR repertoire from before mRNA vaccination with the repertoire from after.

The library was prepared using PCR. DNA from cultured CD4+ T cells was subjected to TCR sequencing with the Oncomine TCR Beta short-read assay at the Johns Hopkins FTIC core. The QIAamp micro DNA kit was used to extract genomic DNA from the cultured CD4+ T cells. Oncomine TCR Beta libraries from cultured CD4+ T cells were pooled with unique dual indexes and sequenced on an Illumina iSeq 100. The published analysis was carried out like this. Non-productive sequences were removed, and CDR3s that did not start with C, did not end with F or W, or were shorter than 7 amino acids were discarded. The MANAFEST web application was used to identify antigen-specific clonotypes by comparing peptide-stimulated wells against reference wells and other culture wells. To be called positive, a clone needed an FDR below 0.05, an odds ratio above 5, and a productive frequency above 0.1% in at least two of three replicate wells. A clonotype counted as cross-reactive if it showed significant expansion both in the SARS-CoV-2 spike wells and in at least one common cold coronavirus spike condition. Levenshtein distances (stringdist) and unrooted phylogenetic trees (ape) in R version 3.6.1 were used to assess CDR3 homology. TCRdb reanalyzed the raw reads on its own, using fastp at Q25 for trimming and MiXCR for clone calling, and kept in-frame beta chains. Every distinct CDR3 protein forms one entry, paired with its most common genes and DNA. Clone size and V and J calls follow TCRdb, not the original study. Within this sample are roughly 17,000 distinct CDR3 sequences, with 45% to 55% of them counted one time only. 7% to 10% of the sample is taken by the ten largest.

Overall results and qualifications from the work: Relatively few convalescent patients were included in the study, and early timepoints after natural infection were not analyzed. Among convalescent patients, a median around 83% of the SARS-CoV-2-reactive clones seen after vaccination appeared only after vaccination, which suggests priming specific to the vaccine. An increase in the median number of SARS-CoV-2-reactive clonotypes from 20 to 25 after infection to a few dozen after vaccination was observed, but the change was not found to be significant. Nearly all vaccine-specific clones in convalescent patients (304 of 307) were mono-reactive for SARS-CoV-2 spike rather than cross-reactive with common cold coronaviruses.

Reading the germline V gene gives CDR1 SQVTM and CDR2 ANQGSEA. V is pared back by 7 bases and J by 2 bases, with 8 bases lying between the germline termini. The CDR3 covers 11 residues, taking in both the cysteine and the phenylalanine. Only the CDR3 DNA stays, 33 bases, in frame from base 1. Read against the paper, the sample's treatment or condition label means: approximately nine-day PBMC culture with coronavirus spike peptide pools or control peptides (ViraFEST assay). The ViraFEST assay was used in the study, in which antigen-specific T cells were expanded with peptide pools and expanded clonotypes were subsequently identified by TCR sequencing. Positive SARS-CoV-2 PCR tests in the convalescent patients dated from March to December 2020, before Alpha, Beta and Delta variants emerged in the United States. Each well held 2 million to 2.5 million PBMCs cultured with roughly 10 ug/ml peptide pools in IMDM containing 5% human AB serum and roughly 10 IU/ml IL-2. On days 3 and 7, half of the culture medium was replaced with fresh IL-2-containing medium. Once the cells had been in culture for about 10 days, the EasySep CD4+ T cell isolation kit was used to isolate CD4+ T cells by negative selection. Ficoll-Paque Plus gradient centrifugation was used to isolate PBMCs from whole blood, and the isolated PBMCs were then either used fresh or cryopreserved at -140C. In general, triplicate wells were set up for every culture condition.

The receptor comes from a human donor who had recovered from COVID-19. Sample: CD4+ T cells from blood, cultured in vitro. Here the chain combines TRBV29-1 and TRBJ1-2; the D gene cannot be resolved reliably. The bases read TGCAGCGGGGTTAGCAACTATGGCTACACCTTC. Its amino acids are CSGVSNYGYTF.